This T cell receptor (beta chain) comes out of a study of T cells in Graves' hyperthyroidism and ophthalmopathy. Many counts were recorded for this clonotype. No antigen is known for it. Orbital computed tomography, thyroid ultrasound, serum thyroxine and TRAb, and clinical symptoms together informed the diagnoses. This sample holds PBMCs from about 10 ml fresh peripheral blood. Findings of the study overall: Ophthalmopathy was model-predicted a median about six months pre-onset. Blood also showed most of the thyroid clonotypes that were expanded above 0.001.

Authors of the study amplified TCR beta CDR3 regions from RNA transcripts. First-round RT-PCR with HTBI primers amplified the TCR CDR3 region. Using its own MiXCR run on the multiplex PCR reads, TCRdb lists one record per CDR3 protein. The data hold 500,000 or so distinct CDR3 sequences, with 15% to 20% observed a single time. Germline CDR1 reads SNHLY; CDR2 reads FYNNEI. The length of the CDR3 is 13 residues. Trimming left V 6 bases short and J 3 bases short, with 11 bases between. The source is a woman aged 25 to 45 with Graves' ophthalmopathy. The rearrangement links TRBV2 to TRBJ2-5, with D uncertain. The sequenced material came from blood. CDR3 loop: CASSPGREETQYF. The CDR3 DNA reads as TGTGCCAGCAGCCCCGGACGGGAAGAGACCCAGTACTTC.